Presented here are 18 T cell receptor beta chains from one specimen sequenced in a study of early T cells in non-severe SARS-CoV-2 infection. One entry per CDR3 protein results from TCRdb running MiXCR on the 5' RACE reads. The sample lists under 85,000 distinct CDR3 sequences, more than 14% seen once, with roughly 3.8% in the top ten. Material: whole blood, obtained at baseline. The receptors shown here come from an adult who was a healthcare worker with PCR-confirmed SARS-CoV-2 infection or an uninfected control (not recorded which).

This clonotype has ten or more counts. J is TRBJ1-2 and V is TRBV6-6; the match to TRBD1 covers 11 bases. V lost 7 bases to trimming and J lost 7 bases; unmatched junction nucleotides: 8. The CDR3 totals 14 residues. Germline values: CDR1 MNHNY, CDR2 SVGAGI (reference sequence). This CDR3 is CASTPDRGRSGYTF. For the CDR3, the DNA is TGTGCCAGCACCCCGGACAGGGGGCGTTCTGGCTACACCTTC.

The rearrangement links TRBV20-1 to TRBJ2-7; D might be TRBD2 (6 bases). Looked up from germline, CDR1 is DFQATT and CDR2 is SNEGSKA (reference sequence). The CDR3 extends over 13 amino acids. Trimming pared 0 bases from V and 5 bases from J, leaving 11 bases between. CDR3 protein: CSARDVWGDEQYF. DNA for the CDR3: TGCAGTGCTAGAGATGTATGGGGGGACGAGCAGTACTTC.

In its sample, this clonotype was seen a few times. V usage is TRBV6-1 and J usage is TRBJ2-7; 7 bases agree with TRBD1. The J segment lost 5 bases and the V segment lost 8 bases, leaving 3 bases of the junction unmatched. CDR1 and CDR2 (germline): MNHNS, SASEGT. The CDR3 loop spans 11 amino acids. The CDR3 coding sequence is TGTGCCAGCTTTACAGGGGACGAGCAGTACTTC. Translating it yields CASFTGDEQYF.

This clonotype was found a few times. The rearrangement joins TRBV29-1 to TRBJ2-7; D remains unclear. This CDR3 has 11 amino acids. The V gene lost 6 bases and the J gene lost 6 bases, with 12 bases spanning the gap. Looked up from germline, CDR1 is SQVTM and CDR2 is ANQGSEA. CDR3 nucleotides: TGCAGCGTGGGCAAACCCCCCGAGCAGTACTTC. Its protein is CSVGKPPEQYF.

This clonotype was found many times. This chain joins TRBV3-1 and TRBJ2-5; D may be TRBD2 (5 bases). Trimming shortened V by 4 bases and J by 5 bases, and 17 bases separated the two germline ends. Germline V gene lookup returns CDR1 LGHDT and CDR2 YNNKEL (reference sequence). This CDR3 is 15 amino acids long. The CDR3 region has the DNA TGTGCCAGCAGCCCGCTACTCCGACGGGGTGAGACCCAGTACTTC. Its translation: CASSPLLRRGETQYF.

This chain connects TRBV6-2 or TRBV6-3 to TRBJ1-5; TRBD1 matches 9 bases. Germline trimming cut 4 bases from V and 5 bases from J; bases unmatched to any gene: 18. The germline gives CDR1 MNHEY, CDR2 SVGEGT. CDR3 length: 19 residues. CDR3 nucleotide sequence: TGTGCCAGCAGTTCCACAATTCGCCGGGACAGGGTTAGGTATCAGCCCCAGCATTTT. It translates to CASSSTIRRDRVRYQPQHF.

The chain carries TRBV6-1 and TRBJ1-1; D is ambiguous. Trimming shortened V by 3 bases and J by 2 bases, and 4 bases separated the two germline ends. CDR3 length: 12 residues. Germline CDR1 reads MNHNS; CDR2 reads SASEGT. The CDR3 is CASSDLNTEAFF. The CDR3 coding sequence is TGTGCCAGCAGTGATTTAAACACTGAAGCTTTCTTT.

This clonotype was observed a handful of times. V is TRBV27 and J is TRBJ2-7; the D call may be TRBD1 or TRBD2 (6 bases each). CDR1 and CDR2 from the germline V gene are MNHEY and SMNVEV (reference sequence). The CDR3 has 16 amino acids. The V end was cut by 5 bases, the J end by 6 bases, with 23 bases between. The CDR3 sequence: CASSPGGGSGELEQYF. DNA of the CDR3: TGTGCCAGCAGTCCGGGTGGGGGCTCGGGAGAGCTCGAGCAGTACTTC.

This clonotype was seen only a few times. The chain couples TRBV7-9 to TRBJ2-1; a possible D gene is TRBD1 (5 bases). CDR3 length equals 13 residues. V lost 5 bases and J 7 bases, leaving 12 bases between the germline ends. Germline CDR1 and CDR2: SEHNR and FQNEAQ (reference sequence). Here the CDR3 reads CASSPDSRNEQFF. DNA of the CDR3: TGTGCCAGCAGCCCCGACAGTCGGAATGAGCAGTTCTTC.

This chain links TRBV25-1 with TRBJ2-3, with D unclear. Per the germline V gene, CDR1 is MGHDK and CDR2 is SYGVNS. This CDR3 region has 13 residues. Trimming took 0 bases from V and 2 from J, leaving 3 bases between them. The CDR3 DNA reads TGTGCCAGCAGTGAATACTTCACAGATACGCAGTATTTT. Encoded protein: CASSEYFTDTQYF.

V gene TRBV20-1 combines with J gene TRBJ2-1; possible D gene TRBD2, 5 bases. Germline V gene sequence: CDR1 DFQATT, CDR2 SNEGSKA (reference sequence). The CDR3 consists of 14 residues. CDR3 protein: CTAKGSEAYNEQFF. The CDR3 coding sequence is TGCACCGCTAAGGGTTCGGAGGCCTACAATGAGCAGTTCTTC.

The sample holds many counts of this clonotype. J is TRBJ2-1 and V is TRBV20-1, with 7 bases matching TRBD2. The CDR3 totals 15 residues. Germline values: CDR1 DFQATT, CDR2 SNEGSKA (reference sequence). V trimming: 3 bases; J trimming: 4 bases; junction bases outside the gene matches: 9. Written as DNA, the CDR3 is TGCAGTGCTAGTCCTCCTAGCGGCGGTTACAATGAGCAGTTCTTC. Translation: CSASPPSGGYNEQFF.

This clonotype was seen a handful of times. CDR3 sequence: CSARTAGGVETQYF. CDR3 nucleotides: TGCAGTGCTAGGACCGCGGGAGGCGTGGAGACCCAGTACTTC. The chain joins TRBV20-1 to TRBJ2-5; 8 positions agree with TRBD2. This CDR3 is built from 14 residues. Germline CDR1 DFQATT, CDR2 SNEGSKA (reference sequence). The J segment lost 5 bases and the V segment lost 3 bases, leaving 8 bases of the junction unmatched.

In its sample, this clonotype was seen a few times. The chain uses TRBV18 and TRBJ1-3, with D unresolved. V lost 6 bases and J 2 bases, leaving 17 bases between the germline ends. The CDR3 contains 16 residues. The germline V gene encodes CDR1 KGHSH and CDR2 LQKENI. The CDR3, as DNA: TGTGCCAGCTCCAGAGATATCCAGGCGGCTGGAAACACCATATATTTT. This codes for CASSRDIQAAGNTIYF.

The chain employs TRBV13 and TRBJ2-7; 15 nucleotides match TRBD2. Germline V CDR1 and CDR2: PRHDT, FYEKMQ (reference sequence). V shed 4 bases, J shed 1 base, and the junction held 2 bases outside the gene matches. The CDR3 is 16 amino acids. CDR3 loop: CASSSGLAGGSYEQYF. Here the CDR3 DNA reads TGTGCCAGCAGCTCGGGACTAGCGGGAGGTTCCTACGAGCAGTACTTC.

The sample holds a few counts of this clonotype. The chain has TRBV2 and TRBJ2-2; D gene unclear. CDR1 is SNHLY and CDR2 is FYNNEI in the germline V gene. Trimming stripped 5 bases from V and 3 bases from J, with 7 bases between. CDR3 length equals 13 residues. The CDR3 loop is CASSSDYTGELFF. The CDR3 DNA follows: TGTGCCAGCAGTTCGGATTACACCGGGGAGCTGTTTTTT.

The V call is TRBV29-1, the J call TRBJ1-4; weak D call: TRBD1 (5 bases). Trimming stripped 4 bases from V and 6 bases from J, with 9 bases between. CDR3 length: 12 residues. The germline V gene has CDR1 SQVTM and CDR2 ANQGSEA. CDR3 DNA sequence: TGCAGCGTTGTTCAGGGTGATGAAAAACTGTTTTTT. This codes for CSVVQGDEKLFF.

V gene TRBV10-2 combines with J gene TRBJ2-2; D possibly corresponds to TRBD2 (6 bases). The V end lost 7 bases, the J end lost 5 bases, and 17 bases lay between the germline ends. CDR1 is WSHSY and CDR2 is SAAADI in the germline V gene. This CDR3 contains 15 residues. CDR3 sequence reads: CASKVGGRETGELFF. The CDR3 DNA sequence: TGCGCCAGCAAAGTCGGGGGTCGGGAAACCGGGGAGCTGTTTTTT.